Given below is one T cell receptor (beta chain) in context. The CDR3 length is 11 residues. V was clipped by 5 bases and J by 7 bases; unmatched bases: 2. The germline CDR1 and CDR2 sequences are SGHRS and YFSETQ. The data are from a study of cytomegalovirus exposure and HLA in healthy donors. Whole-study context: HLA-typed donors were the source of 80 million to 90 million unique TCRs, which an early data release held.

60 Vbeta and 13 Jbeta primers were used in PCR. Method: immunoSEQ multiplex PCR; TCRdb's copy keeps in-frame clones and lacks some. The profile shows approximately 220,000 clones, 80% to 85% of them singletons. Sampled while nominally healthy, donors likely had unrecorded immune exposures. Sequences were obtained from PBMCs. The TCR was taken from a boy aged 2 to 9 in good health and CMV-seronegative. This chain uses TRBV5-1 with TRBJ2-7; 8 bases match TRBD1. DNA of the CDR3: TGCGCCAGCAGTTGGGACAGGGAGCAGTACTTC. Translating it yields CASSWDREQYF.